Given below is one T cell receptor beta chain in context. The antigen remains unidentified. 5'RACE primed from the constant segment yielded TCR alpha and TCR beta cDNA libraries bearing sample barcodes and UMIs. TCRdb independently ran MiXCR on the 5' RACE reads; one entry per CDR3 protein. Of around 450,000 distinct CDR3 sequences listed, approximately 24% were seen once; the top ten hold around 8.1%. This specimen comes from a study of T-cell memory formation after mild COVID-19. Turning to the study itself: The TCR clusters were mostly specific to one donor. General study results and limits: While clones contracting from day 15 to 85 were balanced between CD4 and CD8, later expanders leaned CD4+.

This CDR3 has 21 amino acids. Unmatched junction bases numbered 22, after V lost 0 bases and J lost 6 bases. Germline V gives CDR1 LNHNV, CDR2 YYDKDF (reference sequence). This chain connects TRBV15 to TRBJ2-1; 8 bases align to TRBD1. Sequenced material: PBMCs or a T cell subset sorted from them (not recorded which). This clonotype was obtained from an adult woman who had mild COVID-19 (a few samples of this study predate the infection). Cell type and time point are not known. The DNA of the CDR3 is TGTGCCACCAGCAGAGATTCAGCCAGCATATTTCGGACAGGGTCACGCAATGAGCAGTTCTTC. Translation gives CATSRDSASIFRTGSRNEQFF. The complete variable domain, with remaining parts taken from reference TRBV15 and TRBJ2-1, reads DAMVIQNPRYQVTQFGKPVTLSCSQTLNHNVMYWYQQKSSQAPKLLFHYYDKDFNNEADTPDNFQSRRPNTSFCFLDIRSPGLGDTAMYLCATSRDSASIFRTGSRNEQFFGPGTRLTVL.